Listed below are T cell receptor beta chains from one sample, sequenced in a study of shared clonotypes between healthy human individuals. Data came from immunoSEQ multiplex PCR; TCRdb stores just in-frame clones and leaves some out. The sample includes about 520,000 clones, approximately 80% of them seen just once. Input material: PBMCs. These TCRs come from a woman between 40 and 50 years old in good health. Some clones in this sample may be carry-over from other donors' samples. Both conserved end residues are part of each CDR3. A D gene is named only where the DNA matches it firmly. Some rows mark clone size as missing; the rest say once, few, many or name a class of expanded clone.

j_call	d_call	v_call	clone_size	cdr3_aa	cdr3_nt
TRBJ1-4	.	TRBV6-1	.	CASGLLLNEKLFF	TGTGCCAGCGGGTTGCTACTAAATGAAAAACTGTTTTTT
TRBJ2-5	.	TRBV27	.	CASSLSAGEETQYF	TGTGCCAGCAGTTTATCGGCAGGGGAGGAGACCCAGTACTTC
TRBJ1-1	.	TRBV28	.	CASNLGFRNLNTEAFF	TGTGCCAGCAACTTAGGGTTTCGGAATCTGAACACTGAAGCTTTCTTT
TRBJ2-3	.	TRBV4-2	many	CASSQGGQGSDTQYF	TGTGCCAGCAGCCAAGGGGGGCAGGGCTCAGATACGCAGTATTTT
TRBJ2-1	.	TRBV18	.	CASSPLGEDNEQFF	TGTGCCAGCTCACCATTAGGGGAGGACAATGAGCAGTTCTTC
TRBJ1-3	.	TRBV15	many	CATSRDRRSGNTIYF	TGTGCCACCAGCAGAGACAGGCGCTCTGGAAACACCATATATTTT
TRBJ2-7	.	TRBV5-4	few	CASSTDYEQYF	TGTGCCAGCAGCACCGACTACGAGCAGTACTTC
TRBJ2-3	TRBD2	TRBV5-1	.	CASSIASAGEGLDTQYF	TGCGCCAGCAGCATCGCTTCAGCGGGAGAGGGTTTAGATACGCAGTATTTT
TRBJ1-5	.	TRBV7-8	.	CASSLLGDSNQPQHF	TGTGCCAGCAGCTTATTGGGGGATAGCAATCAGCCCCAGCATTTT
TRBJ1-1	.	TRBV4-1	.	CASSQEGVRMNTEAFF	TGCGCCAGCAGCCAAGAGGGGGTTAGGATGAACACTGAAGCTTTCTTT
TRBJ1-2	.	TRBV9	.	CASSVESVAPVSGYTF	TGTGCCAGCAGCGTAGAATCAGTTGCACCCGTCTCCGGCTACACCTTC
TRBJ2-5	TRBD1	TRBV5-1	.	CASSLGPGQGQETQYF	TGCGCCAGCAGCTTGGGGCCGGGACAGGGACAAGAGACCCAGTACTTC
TRBJ2-5	TRBD2	TRBV6-1	once	CASSEGASGRRSTQYF	TGTGCCAGCAGTGAAGGGGCTAGCGGGAGGCGGTCGACCCAGTACTTC
TRBJ2-5	.	TRBV2	.	CASSGTAPVGETQYF	TGTGCCAGCAGTGGGACAGCCCCGGTAGGGGAGACCCAGTACTTC
TRBJ2-2	TRBD2	TRBV7-3	once	CAGSLLAGETGELFF	TGTGCCGGCAGCTTACTCGCGGGAGAGACCGGGGAGCTGTTTTTT
TRBJ2-1	TRBD2	TRBV7-9	.	CASSLGDYAYNEQFF	TGTGCCAGCAGCTTAGGGGACTATGCATACAATGAGCAGTTCTTC
TRBJ2-2	TRBD2	TRBV9	.	CASSAHSGRAGGELFF	TGTGCCAGCAGCGCTCATAGCGGGAGGGCTGGCGGGGAGCTGTTTTTT
TRBJ2-7	TRBD1	TRBV6-5	.	CASSPGTASYEQYF	TGTGCCAGCAGCCCCGGGACAGCCTCCTACGAGCAGTACTTC
TRBJ2-7	.	TRBV28	.	CASSTQAGRGLYEQYF	TGTGCCAGCAGTACTCAGGCGGGAAGGGGGTTGTACGAGCAGTACTTC
TRBJ2-1	.	TRBV13	once	CASSLGQGLNEQFF	TGTGCCAGCAGCTTAGGACAGGGATTGAATGAGCAGTTCTTC
TRBJ2-2	TRBD2	TRBV5-4	.	CASSFRGRDTGELFF	TGTGCCAGCAGCTTCCGCGGGAGGGACACCGGGGAGCTGTTTTTT
TRBJ2-3	TRBD1	TRBV4-3	.	CASSLGQGPDTQYF	TGCGCCAGCAGCCTAGGACAGGGGCCAGATACGCAGTATTTT
TRBJ1-2	TRBD1	TRBV28	few	CASSSPQGVYYGYTF	TGTGCCAGCAGTTCACCACAGGGGGTTTACTATGGCTACACCTTC
TRBJ2-7	TRBD2	TRBV19	.	CASRRTSGSGEQYF	TGTGCCAGTAGACGGACTAGCGGGAGTGGCGAGCAGTACTTC
TRBJ2-1	TRBD2	TRBV28	.	CATQAGTNYNEQFF	TGTGCCACCCAGGCCGGGACTAATTACAATGAGCAGTTCTTC
TRBJ1-2	.	TRBV30	.	CAWSLRVGYGYTF	TGTGCCTGGAGTCTCAGGGTTGGCTATGGCTACACCTTC
TRBJ2-7	TRBD2	TRBV5-4	.	CASSSTRTSSEQYF	TGTGCCAGCAGCTCCACCCGGACTAGCTCCGAGCAGTACTTC
TRBJ2-2	.	TRBV7-7	once	CASTGTGGNTGELFF	TGTGCTAGCACCGGTACCGGGGGGAACACCGGGGAGCTGTTTTTT
TRBJ2-7	TRBD1	TRBV11-3	.	CASSYPGTGEEQYF	TGTGCCAGCAGCTATCCCGGGACAGGGGAAGAGCAGTACTTC
TRBJ2-7	TRBD2	TRBV7-2	.	CASSLVGTTYEQYF	TGTGCCAGCAGCTTAGTGGGGACTACCTACGAGCAGTACTTC
TRBJ2-3	.	TRBV10-3	few	CAISDRTDTQYF	TGTGCCATCAGTGACAGAACAGATACGCAGTATTTT
TRBJ2-7	TRBD1	TRBV5-6	few	CASSSLGTGVSYVQYF	TGTGCCAGCAGCTCCCTGGGGACAGGGGTCTCCTATGTGCAGTACTTC
TRBJ2-2	.	TRBV6-4	.	CASSDSASTGELFF	TGTGCCAGCAGTGATTCAGCAAGCACCGGGGAGCTGTTTTTT
TRBJ2-1	TRBD2	TRBV7-9	.	CASSPPGRAGGNEQFF	TGTGCCAGCAGCCCCCCCGGGAGGGCCGGAGGGAATGAGCAGTTCTTC
TRBJ2-7	TRBD2	TRBV2	.	CASSVRTSGSSEQYF	TGTGCCAGCAGTGTTAGGACTAGCGGGAGTAGTGAGCAGTACTTC
TRBJ2-3	.	TRBV7-9	once	CASSPGRDTQYF	TGTGCCAGCAGCCCAGGAAGAGATACGCAGTATTTT
TRBJ2-1	.	TRBV13	.	CASSPGTDNEQFF	TGTGCCAGCAGCCCAGGGACTGATAATGAGCAGTTCTTC
TRBJ1-2	TRBD1	TRBV14	.	CASSQAGTGVYGYTF	TGTGCCAGCAGCCAAGCCGGGACAGGGGTCTATGGCTACACCTTC
TRBJ2-7	.	TRBV4-2	.	CASSQDRAGYSYEQYF	TGTGCCAGCAGCCAAGATAGAGCAGGGTATTCCTACGAGCAGTACTTC
TRBJ1-1	.	TRBV2	.	CASSLGPNTEAFF	TGTGCCAGCAGTCTGGGGCCGAACACTGAAGCTTTCTTT
TRBJ2-3	.	TRBV7-2	.	CASSPWTDTDTQYF	TGTGCCAGCAGCCCATGGACAGACACAGATACGCAGTATTTT
TRBJ2-1	TRBD2	TRBV2	.	CASSEGFRAGVYNEQFF	TGTGCCAGCAGTGAGGGCTTCCGAGCGGGAGTCTACAATGAGCAGTTCTTC
TRBJ2-4	.	TRBV5-1	.	CASSSGTSKNIQYF	TGCGCCAGCAGCTCCGGGACTTCCAAAAACATTCAGTACTTC
TRBJ2-1	TRBD2	TRBV7-6	.	CASSPPGGSGYNEQFF	TGTGCCAGCAGCCCGCCGGGCGGGAGCGGATACAATGAGCAGTTCTTC
TRBJ2-7	.	TRBV6-1	.	CASTEGMFSGDEQYF	TGTGCCAGCACCGAAGGGATGTTTTCTGGGGACGAGCAGTACTTC
TRBJ2-7	.	TRBV2	few	CASSPQDEQYF	TGTGCCAGCAGTCCGCAGGACGAGCAGTACTTC
TRBJ2-2	.	TRBV4-1	.	CASSQVGVGTGELFF	TGCGCCAGCAGCCAGGTTGGAGTTGGTACCGGGGAGCTGTTTTTT